A selection of T cell receptor beta chains follows, all from one sample in a study of blood T cell repertoires in COVID-19. Sequencing used immunoSEQ multiplex PCR; TCRdb keeps in-frame clones, though not all of them. The sample gives roughly 330,000 clones, around 87% of which show up once; 5.3% is in the top ten. Sequencing used PBMCs or T cells enriched from blood (not recorded which). These receptors originate from a woman between 25 and 40 years old who had recovered from COVID-19. CDR3s include the opening cysteine and the closing phenylalanine or tryptophan. D genes are given only for firm matches. Size is omitted from some rows. Given values are once, few, many or a class for expanded clones.

TRBJ1-2,TRBD1,TRBV7-9,NA,CASSLITNTRQGDYGYTF,TGTGCCAGCAGCCTAATAACCAACACCCGACAGGGCGACTATGGCTACACCTTC
TRBJ1-5,TRBD1,TRBV23-1,NA,CASGDLQGCRSNQPQHF,TGCGCCAGCGGGGATTTACAGGGGTGTAGAAGCAATCAGCCCCAGCATTTT
TRBJ1-1,NA,TRBV4-1,few,CASSQDRAYGNTEAFF,TGCGCCAGCAGCCAAGATCGAGCATATGGGAACACTGAAGCTTTCTTT
TRBJ2-3,TRBD2,TRBV9,NA,CASSKLAALRDTQYF,TGTGCCAGCAGCAAACTAGCGGCGCTGAGAGATACGCAGTATTTT
TRBJ2-2,NA,TRBV14,NA,CASSLRLGTGELFF,TGTGCCAGCAGCCTACGACTGGGCACCGGGGAGCTGTTTTTT
TRBJ1-1,NA,TRBV27,NA,CASSSSDPRRGFF,TGTGCCAGCAGTTCCTCCGACCCTCGGCGCGGGTTCTTT
TRBJ1-2,TRBD1,TRBV7-9,NA,CASSNRVGTAPPNYGYTF,TGTGCCAGCAGCAATAGGGTGGGGACAGCGCCCCCAAACTATGGCTACACCTTC
TRBJ1-2,NA,TRBV19,NA,CASGAGGYYGYTF,TGTGCCAGTGGGGCAGGCGGTTATTATGGCTACACCTTC
TRBJ1-2,TRBD1,TRBV3-1/TRBV3-2,NA,CASSQEDRSYTF,TGTGCCAGCAGCCAAGAGGACAGGAGCTACACCTTC
TRBJ2-3,TRBD2,TRBV4-3,NA,CASSQAGLAGGDTQYF,TGCGCCAGCAGCCAAGCGGGACTAGCGGGGGGAGATACGCAGTATTTT
TRBJ1-2,NA,TRBV11-2,NA,CASSLDGRVAYGYTF,TGTGCCAGCAGCTTAGATGGCAGGGTAGCCTATGGCTACACCTTC
TRBJ2-7,TRBD1,TRBV5-1,NA,CASSYGTGQGAYEQYF,TGCGCCAGCAGTTACGGCACGGGACAGGGGGCCTACGAGCAGTACTTC
TRBJ2-3,TRBD2,TRBV13,NA,CASSFGTSGTRGTDTQYF,TGTGCCAGCAGCTTCGGGACTAGCGGGACCCGAGGCACAGATACGCAGTATTTT
TRBJ1-4,NA,TRBV30,once,CAWRQVGWNEKLFF,TGTGCCTGGAGACAGGTTGGATGGAATGAAAAACTGTTTTTT
TRBJ1-2,TRBD1,TRBV3-1/TRBV3-2,NA,CASSRGTGGFYGYTF,TGTGCCAGCAGCCGCGGGACAGGGGGTTTCTATGGCTACACCTTC
TRBJ2-6,NA,TRBV7-3,NA,CASSLSGSGANVLTF,TGTGCCAGCAGCTTGAGTGGGAGCGGGGCCAACGTCCTGACTTTC
TRBJ2-3,TRBD2,TRBV28,NA,CASSSNPGGSTDTQYF,TGTGCCAGCAGTTCCAACCCGGGGGGGAGTACAGATACGCAGTATTTT
TRBJ1-2,NA,TRBV19,NA,CASSEIGQGKSLNYGYTF,TGTGCCAGTAGTGAAATCGGGCAGGGGAAAAGCCTTAACTATGGCTACACCTTC
TRBJ2-7,TRBD1,TRBV4-1,NA,CASSQDPPGTVTYEQYF,TGCGCCAGCAGCCAAGACCCACCCGGGACAGTGACCTACGAGCAGTACTTC
TRBJ1-6,NA,TRBV5-1,NA,CASSPAGGQGLGLHF,TGCGCCAGCAGCCCGGCGGGGGGTCAAGGGCTGGGCCTCCACTTT
TRBJ1-1,TRBD1,TRBV6-5,NA,CASSDRGGAWTEAFF,TGTGCCAGCTCAGACAGGGGGGGAGCGTGGACTGAAGCTTTCTTT
TRBJ2-3,NA,TRBV11-1,NA,CASSSQTGTGTQYF,TGTGCCAGCAGCTCCCAGACAGGGACTGGTACGCAGTATTTT
TRBJ2-1,TRBD2,TRBV18,NA,CASSPKRGGIDEQFF,TGTGCCAGCTCACCCAAGCGGGGGGGAATCGATGAGCAGTTCTTC
TRBJ2-7,TRBD2,TRBV13,NA,CASSLGTSGLSYEQYF,TGTGCCAGCAGCTTAGGGACTAGCGGCTTATCCTACGAGCAGTACTTC
TRBJ2-3,NA,TRBV21-1,NA,CASNSTGGPPSSTDTQYF,TGTGCCAGCAACTCGACAGGGGGGCCCCCTTCTTCCACAGATACGCAGTATTTT
TRBJ1-1,NA,TRBV2,NA,CTTSLWANTEAFF,TGTACCACCAGCCTGTGGGCGAACACTGAAGCTTTCTTT
TRBJ2-7,TRBD2,TRBV30,NA,CACRGLAWEQYF,TGTGCCTGCCGGGGACTAGCCTGGGAGCAGTACTTC
TRBJ1-2,TRBD1,TRBV5-5,NA,CASSPQGVSYGYTF,TGTGCCAGCAGCCCACAGGGGGTTAGCTATGGCTACACCTTC
TRBJ2-4,TRBD1,TRBV5-1,few,CASSPGDSGIQYF,TGCGCCAGCAGCCCCGGGGACAGTGGGATTCAGTACTTC
TRBJ1-2,TRBD1,TRBV5-1,NA,CASSSGQARYGYTF,TGCGCCAGCAGCTCAGGACAGGCCCGATATGGCTACACCTTC
TRBJ1-1,NA,TRBV5-1,NA,CASSLDRVNTEAFF,TGCGCCAGCAGCCTGGACAGAGTGAACACTGAAGCTTTCTTT
TRBJ1-4,TRBD1,TRBV10-2,NA,CASSESGTANEKLFF,TGCGCCAGCAGTGAGTCCGGGACAGCAAATGAAAAACTGTTTTTT
TRBJ1-5,NA,TRBV10-3,NA,CAISESLRTLQIMGNQPQHF,TGTGCCATCAGTGAGTCCCTGAGGACATTGCAAATCATGGGCAATCAGCCCCAGCATTTT
TRBJ1-2,NA,TRBV3-1/TRBV3-2,few,CASSPLLRGPTYGYTF,TGTGCCAGCAGCCCCCTTCTTAGGGGCCCTACCTATGGCTACACCTTC
TRBJ2-1,TRBD2,TRBV19,NA,CASSPTSGGSYNEQFF,TGTGCCAGTAGTCCGACTAGCGGGGGTTCCTACAATGAGCAGTTCTTC
TRBJ1-1,NA,TRBV11-2,once,CASSLPTGSVTEAFF,TGTGCCAGCAGCTTACCGACAGGTTCGGTCACTGAAGCTTTCTTT
TRBJ2-7,TRBD1,TRBV14,NA,CASSRRQGTYEQYF,TGTGCCAGCAGCCGCCGACAGGGGACCTACGAGCAGTACTTC
TRBJ1-3,NA,TRBV6-5,NA,CASSRIGGSGNTIYF,TGTGCCAGCAGCCGAATCGGAGGTTCTGGAAACACCATATATTTT
TRBJ1-1,NA,TRBV7-2,NA,CASSPNRQAPEAFF,TGTGCCAGCAGCCCAAATAGACAGGCCCCTGAAGCTTTCTTT
TRBJ2-7,NA,TRBV28,NA,CASSLTAYEQYF,TGTGCCAGCAGCCTTACTGCCTACGAGCAGTACTTC
TRBJ2-1,TRBD1,TRBV7-9,NA,CASSDPNRGHLGEQFF,TGTGCCAGCAGCGATCCGAACAGGGGGCATCTAGGTGAGCAGTTCTTC
TRBJ1-5,NA,TRBV4-1,NA,CASSHLEGTEPQHF,TGCGCCAGCAGCCACCTAGAAGGTACGGAGCCCCAGCATTTT
TRBJ2-2,NA,TRBV9,NA,CASSVEFRWNTGELFF,TGTGCCAGCAGCGTAGAGTTTCGGTGGAACACCGGGGAGCTGTTTTTT
TRBJ1-4,NA,TRBV7-9,NA,CASSLGAAGQGSTNEKLFF,TGTGCCAGCAGCTTAGGAGCGGCGGGTCAGGGGTCAACTAATGAAAAACTGTTTTTT